The rows below give T cell receptor beta chains drawn from one sample of a study of CD8+ T cells in alopecia areata. Sequencing was performed with immunoSEQ multiplex PCR; in TCRdb, only in-frame clones are kept and a portion is missing. The sample includes over 150,000 clones, about 55% of them seen just once. This specimen was CD8+ T cells sorted from blood, taken at week 24, from a patient treated with tofacitinib. These receptors came from a human donor with alopecia areata. Each CDR3 is given with its conserved first and last residue. D genes are given only for firm matches. Only part of the rows carry a size: once, few, many, or a class if the clone is expanded.

V	size	D	length	J	DNA	CDR3
TRBV28	-	-	13	TRBJ1-5	TGTGCCAGCAGTCCAACAGGGAACCAGCCCCAGCATTTT	CASSPTGNQPQHF
TRBV9	-	-	15	TRBJ2-2	TGTGCCAGCAGCGTAGAGGGGCGCGTCACCGGGGAGCTGTTTTTT	CASSVEGRVTGELFF
TRBV4-3	-	-	15	TRBJ1-1	TGCGCCAGCAGCCCCTCGCGGGGGCCGACCACTGAAGCTTTCTTT	CASSPSRGPTTEAFF
TRBV9	-	-	12	TRBJ2-7	TGTGCCAGCAGCGTGGCAGGGTCCGAGCAGTACTTC	CASSVAGSEQYF
TRBV30	few	-	12	TRBJ2-1	TGTGCCTGGAGTGTGGTTCGTAATGAGCAGTTCTTC	CAWSVVRNEQFF
TRBV30	-	-	12	TRBJ1-6	TGTGCCTGCCAGGGTTTTAATTCACCCCTCCACTTT	CACQGFNSPLHF
TRBV6-1	once	-	14	TRBJ1-2	TGTGCCAGCACCCGGAGGGTCGATGAAGATGGCTACACCTTC	CASTRRVDEDGYTF
TRBV29-1	-	TRBD1	11	TRBJ1-2	TGCAGCGTTCAGGACAGGGACGGCTACACCTTC	CSVQDRDGYTF
TRBV11-2	-	TRBD2	17	TRBJ2-5	TGTGCCAGCAGCTTAGCTGCGGGACTAGCGAGGGAAGAGACCCAGTACTTC	CASSLAAGLAREETQYF
TRBV4-3	few	-	14	TRBJ1-1	TGCGCCAGCAGCCAAGATCGAGGAGGGACTGAAGCTTTCTTT	CASSQDRGGTEAFF
TRBV13	-	TRBD1	17	TRBJ2-1	TGTGCCAGCAGCTACCGAGCCGGGACAGGGAATCCCAATGAGCAGTTCTTC	CASSYRAGTGNPNEQFF
TRBV30	once	TRBD1	12	TRBJ2-7	TGTGCCTGGAGGGGGGACAGGGACGAGCAGTACTTC	CAWRGDRDEQYF
TRBV9	-	-	15	TRBJ1-2	TGTGCCAGCAGCGTAGAAGGGGACCTTAACTATGGCTACACCTTC	CASSVEGDLNYGYTF
TRBV30	-	-	11	TRBJ1-2	TGTGCCTGGGGGGGGACAAATGGCTACACCTTC	CAWGGTNGYTF
TRBV9	-	-	17	TRBJ2-6	TGTGCCAGCAGCCCCAGCGCAGGGAGGCTTGGGGCCAACGTCCTGACTTTC	CASSPSAGRLGANVLTF
TRBV4-1	-	-	13	TRBJ2-5	TGCGCCAGCAGCCAGCCGCGCGGGGAGACCCAGTACTTC	CASSQPRGETQYF